Listed here is a single T cell receptor (beta chain). This sample stems from a study of CD8 T cells in Susac syndrome. With random hexamers, roughly 0.45 to 1 ug RNA was reverse transcribed. TCR beta CDR3 was amplified by immunoSEQ covering 54 Vbeta and 13 Jbeta. One entry per CDR3 protein results from TCRdb running MiXCR on the immunoSEQ multiplex PCR reads. This sample has about 300,000 distinct CDR3 sequences; approximately 85% occur once, and the top ten carry around 0.21%. The germline V gene has CDR1 DFQATT and CDR2 SNEGSKA (reference sequence). Deletions cut 6 bases from V and 0 bases from J, with 11 bases between. The CDR3 is 13 residues long. Sequencing targeted TCR beta in blood CD8+ and CD4+ T cells. Isolation of CD8+ and CD4+ T cells was performed negatively, whereas enrichment of TEMRA cells was done by FACS.

The receptor comes from a human donor with multiple sclerosis. Sequenced material: CD8+ T cells from PBMCs. The chain employs TRBV20-1 and TRBJ2-5; the D gene is possibly TRBD1 (6 bases). CDR3: CSADTGYQETQYF. The CDR3 region has the DNA TGCAGTGCCGATACAGGGTACCAAGAGACCCAGTACTTC.